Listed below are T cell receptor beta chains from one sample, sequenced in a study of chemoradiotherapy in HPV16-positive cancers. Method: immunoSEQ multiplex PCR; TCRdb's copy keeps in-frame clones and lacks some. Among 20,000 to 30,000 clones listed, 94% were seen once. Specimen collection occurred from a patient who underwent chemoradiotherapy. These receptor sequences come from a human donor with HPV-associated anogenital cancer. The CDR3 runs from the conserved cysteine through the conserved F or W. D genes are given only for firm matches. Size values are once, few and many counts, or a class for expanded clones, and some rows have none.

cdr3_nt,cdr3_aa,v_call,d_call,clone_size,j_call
TGTGCCAGCAGTCCGTCGGGGGCAGGAACTGAAGCTTTCTTT,CASSPSGAGTEAFF,TRBV2,-,-,TRBJ1-1
TGTGCCAGCTCACCACCCCTAGGCTACGAGCAGTACTTC,CASSPPLGYEQYF,TRBV18,-,-,TRBJ2-7
TGTGCCAGCAGCTTAGGCAGGGGGGTGAATGAGCAGTTCTTC,CASSLGRGVNEQFF,TRBV7-2,-,-,TRBJ2-1
TGTGCCAGCATCCCTACAGGGGGCGATCAGCCCCAGCATTTT,CASIPTGGDQPQHF,TRBV6-1,TRBD1,-,TRBJ1-5
TGCAGCGTCCCCATTAGTCAGCCCCAGCATTTT,CSVPISQPQHF,TRBV29-1,-,-,TRBJ1-5
TGCAGCGTCGAGCAGGGGGCTCGTTTGCCCCAGTACTTC,CSVEQGARLPQYF,TRBV29-1,TRBD1,-,TRBJ2-5
TGTGCCAGCAAAACAAGGGGGCTAGGTAATGAAAAACTGTTTTTT,CASKTRGLGNEKLFF,TRBV28,TRBD1,-,TRBJ1-4
TGCAGTGCTAGTCTTGGGGAGACCCAGTACTTC,CSASLGETQYF,TRBV20-1,-,-,TRBJ2-5
TGTGCCAGCAGCCGACAGGGGGAGAGAGAGCCCCAGCATTTT,CASSRQGEREPQHF,TRBV11-2,TRBD1,-,TRBJ1-5
TGTGCCAGCAGCTTTAGTAGGGGGGAGGCGCAGTATTTT,CASSFSRGEAQYF,TRBV7-2,-,-,TRBJ2-3
TGTGCCAGCAAACCTTGGGGCGGGGACAGGATTTATAGCAATCAGCCCCAGCATTTT,CASKPWGGDRIYSNQPQHF,TRBV28,TRBD1,-,TRBJ1-5
TGTGCCAGCAGCTTAAGGCTTTCCTACGAGCAGTACTTC,CASSLRLSYEQYF,TRBV11-2,-,-,TRBJ2-7
TGTGCCTGGAGTGTCGGGGGTTCGGGGGAGACCCAGTACTTC,CAWSVGGSGETQYF,TRBV30,-,-,TRBJ2-5
TGTGCCAGCAGGGGGGCTGCCTATGGCTACACCTTC,CASRGAAYGYTF,TRBV6-1,-,-,TRBJ1-2
TGTGCCAGCACCCCCCAGCTAGCGAGCTACGAGCAGTACTTC,CASTPQLASYEQYF,TRBV28,-,-,TRBJ2-7
TGCGCCAGCAGCTTGGCCTGGCTAGCGGGAGTAAGTTACGAGCAGTACTTC,CASSLAWLAGVSYEQYF,TRBV5-1,TRBD2,-,TRBJ2-7
TGCAGCGTGACGGGACAGCACTACACTGAAGCTTTCTTT,CSVTGQHYTEAFF,TRBV29-1,TRBD1,-,TRBJ1-1
TGTGCCAGCAGAGGTTGGGACAGTGTCACCGGGGAGCTGTTTTTT,CASRGWDSVTGELFF,TRBV28,TRBD1,-,TRBJ2-2
TGTGCCAGCAGCCCCTGGCTCGGGGGCACTGAAAAACTGTTTTTT,CASSPWLGGTEKLFF,TRBV7-8,-,few,TRBJ1-4
TGCGCCAGCAGCTTTTTGGCCAAGGATGGGACTAGAACAGATACGCAGTATTTT,CASSFLAKDGTRTDTQYF,TRBV5-1,TRBD2,once,TRBJ2-3
TGTGCCAGCAGTCCCCCCGAACAGGGCTCTGGCTACACCTTC,CASSPPEQGSGYTF,TRBV28,-,-,TRBJ1-2
TGTGCCAGCAGCGCCTACGGGGGCAGGACAGATACGCAGTATTTT,CASSAYGGRTDTQYF,TRBV9,-,-,TRBJ2-3
TGTGCCAGCAGCGCCGGACTAACAGTCTCCTACGAGCAGTACTTC,CASSAGLTVSYEQYF,TRBV9,-,once,TRBJ2-7
TGTGCCAGTGCCCTTGAGGGGAATCAGCCCCAGCATTTT,CASALEGNQPQHF,TRBV19,-,once,TRBJ1-5
TGTGCCAGCAGCTTTGCGGGGGCGTCTAACTATGGCTACACCTTC,CASSFAGASNYGYTF,TRBV7-3,-,once,TRBJ1-2
TGTGCCAGCAGCCCTCTCCCAGCGGGGGGGAGCTCCTACAATGAGCAGTTCTTC,CASSPLPAGGSSYNEQFF,TRBV7-2,TRBD2,-,TRBJ2-1
TGTGCCAGCAGTGGGCCCCCAAATCAGCCCCAGCATTTT,CASSGPPNQPQHF,TRBV28,-,-,TRBJ1-5
TGTGCCAGCAGCCCGTTGCGGTACAAAAACATTCAGTACTTC,CASSPLRYKNIQYF,TRBV11-1,-,-,TRBJ2-4
TGTGCCAGCAGTCTACGGGCCCCGGGGGGCCTGAGCTACGAGCAGTACTTC,CASSLRAPGGLSYEQYF,TRBV5-8,-,once,TRBJ2-7
TGCAGCGTTGAAGATCTCGACAGGGGCCTTAACACTGAAGCTTTCTTT,CSVEDLDRGLNTEAFF,TRBV29-1,TRBD1,-,TRBJ1-1
TGTGCCAGCAGCTCACTGGGCAGAGGGGCAGCGAACACTGAAGCTTTCTTT,CASSSLGRGAANTEAFF,TRBV5-6,-,-,TRBJ1-1
TGTGCCAGCAGTCCCCACGACGGGACTAAACAGCCCCAGCATTTT,CASSPHDGTKQPQHF,TRBV28,-,-,TRBJ1-5
TGCGCCAGCAGCTTGGGGGTTACCGGGGAGCTGTTTTTT,CASSLGVTGELFF,TRBV5-1,-,-,TRBJ2-2
TGCGCCAGCAGCTTGGTTACAGGGGCTGAAGCTTTCTTT,CASSLVTGAEAFF,TRBV5-1,TRBD1,-,TRBJ1-1
TGTGCCAGCAGCGCACTAGCGGGGGGGCAGGGGCAGTTCTTC,CASSALAGGQGQFF,TRBV7-3,TRBD2,-,TRBJ2-1
TGTGCCTGGGAGACAGGTTTTAATCAGCCCCAGCATTTT,CAWETGFNQPQHF,TRBV30,-,-,TRBJ1-5
TGCAGCGCCCTGGGACTAGCGGCGAACACCGGGGAGCTGTTTTTT,CSALGLAANTGELFF,TRBV29-1,TRBD2,-,TRBJ2-2
TGTGCCAGCAGCCCACTAGGAGAGACCCAGTACTTC,CASSPLGETQYF,TRBV7-2,-,-,TRBJ2-5
TGTGCCAGCAGTTCCAGTTACTACAATGAGCAGTTCTTC,CASSSSYYNEQFF,TRBV7-3,-,-,TRBJ2-1
TGTGCCAGCAGCCCAGTTCGACTAGCGGGAGTTTACAATGAGCAGTTCTTC,CASSPVRLAGVYNEQFF,TRBV9,TRBD2,-,TRBJ2-1
TGTGCCAGCAGCTTGGTGGCTAGCGGGGATACGCAGTATTTT,CASSLVASGDTQYF,TRBV5-6,TRBD2,-,TRBJ2-3
TGCGCCAGCAGCCCGGGCTCGGGGTCTGGAAACACCATATATTTT,CASSPGSGSGNTIYF,TRBV5-1,-,-,TRBJ1-3
TGTGCCAGCAGTTACTCGGCTACCAACCGAAATCAGCCCCAGCATTTT,CASSYSATNRNQPQHF,TRBV6-5,-,-,TRBJ1-5
TGTGCCAGCAGCTTGAGGGACGACCGGGAGACCCAGTACTTC,CASSLRDDRETQYF,TRBV7-6,-,once,TRBJ2-5
TGTGCCAGCAGCGGGACAGGGATTAGCTCCTACGAGCAGTACTTC,CASSGTGISSYEQYF,TRBV6-5,TRBD1,-,TRBJ2-7
TGCGCCACCAAGGGCATTGCGGGAGGCCCCACAGATACGCAGTATTTT,CATKGIAGGPTDTQYF,TRBV5-1,TRBD2,-,TRBJ2-3
TGCGCCAGCAGCTTGAGGACAGCCGCAACTAATGAAAAACTGTTTTTT,CASSLRTAATNEKLFF,TRBV5-1,-,-,TRBJ1-4
TGCGCCAGCAAGTTAGGGACAGGGAATGAAAAACTGTTTTTT,CASKLGTGNEKLFF,TRBV5-1,TRBD1,once,TRBJ1-4
TGCGCCAGCAGCTTGGAGGGCGGCTACACTGAAGCTTTCTTT,CASSLEGGYTEAFF,TRBV5-1,-,-,TRBJ1-1
TGCGCCAGCAGCCGCGATTCTCAGGGCTCTGGAAACACCATATATTTT,CASSRDSQGSGNTIYF,TRBV4-3,-,-,TRBJ1-3
TGTGCCAGCAGCTTAAGGTGGAAGGGCGGAGGAGAGCAGTACTTC,CASSLRWKGGGEQYF,TRBV7-2,-,-,TRBJ2-7
TGCGCCAGCAGCTTGGGGGGATTCGACACCGGGGAGCTGTTTTTT,CASSLGGFDTGELFF,TRBV5-1,-,-,TRBJ2-2
TGTGCCAGCAGTTTACCCAAGGAGATCTCTGGAAACACCATATATTTT,CASSLPKEISGNTIYF,TRBV28,-,-,TRBJ1-3
TGTGCCAGCAGTTTCCAGGGTAGGTACGAGCAGTACTTC,CASSFQGRYEQYF,TRBV28,-,once,TRBJ2-7
TGTGCCAGCAGTGAACACCGGGAAGCTTTCTTT,CASSEHREAFF,TRBV6-1,-,few,TRBJ1-1
TGTGCCAGCAGTGAAATTAGGACAGGTCAGGCTTTCTTT,CASSEIRTGQAFF,TRBV6-1,TRBD1,-,TRBJ1-1
TGTGCCAGCAGCCGGACTAGCGGTGACAATGAGCAGTTCTTC,CASSRTSGDNEQFF,TRBV6-5,TRBD2,-,TRBJ2-1
TGTGCCAGCAGCTTAGCCGGTCCAACTAATGAAAAACTGTTTTTT,CASSLAGPTNEKLFF,TRBV7-9,-,-,TRBJ1-4
TGTGCCAGCAACGGACAGGTTCACACCATATATTTT,CASNGQVHTIYF,TRBV28,TRBD1,once,TRBJ1-3
TGCGCCAGCAGCCAGTTAGCGGGAGGAGGCAATGAGCAGTTCTTC,CASSQLAGGGNEQFF,TRBV4-1,TRBD2,-,TRBJ2-1